The present T cell receptor (beta chain) was sequenced within a study of T cell repertoires in cytomegalovirus infection. Study overall: CMV epitopes used comprised recently identified HLA-C-restricted ones and well-studied HLA-B-restricted ones. The public TCR beta signatures pointed to both CMV infection and matching HLA type.

In TCRdb, the reads were re-called with MiXCR into one record per CDR3 protein. The table lists 700,000 to 850,000 distinct CDR3 sequences, around a third of them singletons. The germline CDR1 and CDR2 sequences are SGHTA and FQGNSA. V was pared by 1 base and J by 1 base, with 11 bases between. The length of the CDR3 is 15 residues. Study findings and constraints: Identification of carriers of CMV plus the relevant HLA was performed using cumulative public TCR beta family frequency. HLA-C-restricted CMV-specific TCR beta clonotypes were dominant in the ex vivo response.

This clonotype was counted ten times or more. Its antigen is as yet unknown. This receptor was identified in a human donor in good health (CMV status not recorded). Some clones in this sample may be carry-over from other donors' samples. The J gene is TRBJ2-7, the V gene TRBV7-2, with D unclear. This specimen was cultured CD8+ T cells from PBMCs, taken from culture after CMV antigen stimulation. CDR3 bases: TGTGCCAGCAGCTTAGAAGGTCCACCTTCCTACGAGCAGTACTTC. Protein sequence: CASSLEGPPSYEQYF.